These 10 T cell receptor beta chains share one sample of origin, sequenced in a study of shared clonotypes between healthy human individuals (TCRdb year 2020). The method was the immunoSEQ multiplex PCR assay. The table comes from immuneACCESS by way of TCRdb, which keeps in-frame sequences with V and J called. Part of the clones is missing from these tables; in studies checked, under half for an unresolved V gene and the rest for unknown reasons. For this sample the table gives just over 2,000,000 clones, of which about 95% were detected only once. Under 0.15% of the sample is in the top ten clones. Sequencing input: naive CD4+ T cells sorted from blood. The meaning of the sample's cell subset or site label: CD45RA+ positively selected. The receptors derive from a man aged 18 to 30 in good health.

V gene TRBV7-9 combines with J gene TRBJ1-1; TRBD1 aligns across 7 bases. The J segment lost 3 bases and the V segment lost 5 bases, leaving 12 bases of the junction unmatched. Germline loops: CDR1 SEHNR, CDR2 FQNEAQ (reference sequence). This CDR3 comprises 16 residues. CDR3 nucleotide sequence: TGTGCCAGCAGCGCCCGACAGGGAGGCGTGGACACTGAAGCTTTCTTT. Translated: CASSARQGGVDTEAFF.

The V gene is TRBV6-5, the J gene TRBJ1-6, with D unresolved. This CDR3 is built from 13 residues. Germline-derived CDR1 and CDR2 are MNHEY and SVGAGI. The V gene lost 6 bases and the J gene lost 12 bases, with 15 bases spanning the gap. In DNA, the CDR3 is TGTGCCAGCAGCCGCCCGGGGAGGGAACCCCTCCACTTT. This gives the protein CASSRPGREPLHF.

This rearrangement joins TRBV6-9 to TRBJ2-7, with 9 bases matching TRBD1. CDR1 and CDR2 from the germline V gene are MNHGY and SVAAGI. CDR3 size: 15 residues. V shed 7 bases, J shed 0 bases, and the junction held 7 bases outside the gene matches. In nucleotides, the CDR3 is TGTGCCAGCACCGCGGGACAGGGACGCTCCTACGAGCAGTACTTC. Translation gives CASTAGQGRSYEQYF.

This CDR3 reads CASSSSETVSGNTIYF. The CDR3 bases are TGTGCCAGCAGTTCTTCCGAGACAGTCTCTGGAAACACCATATATTTT. V and J are TRBV6-5 and TRBJ1-3, with D perhaps matching TRBD1 (5 bases). CDR3 size: 16 residues. V was shortened by 4 bases and J by 0 bases, with 13 bases between the two germline ends. Germline V lookup: CDR1 MNHEY, CDR2 SVGAGI.

The chain has TRBV5-5 and TRBJ2-3; D ambiguous. This CDR3 contains 12 residues. The germline V gene has CDR1 SGHKS and CDR2 YYEKEE (reference sequence). The V end was cut by 3 bases, the J end by 2 bases, with 4 bases between. CDR3 sequence reads: CASSSSTDTQYF. In DNA, the CDR3 is TGTGCCAGCAGCTCCTCCACAGATACGCAGTATTTT.

This chain joins TRBV5-1 and TRBJ2-3; perhaps TRBD1 as D (6 bases). The CDR3 spans 15 residues. Trimming pared 4 bases from V and 0 bases from J, leaving 12 bases between. Germline CDR1 SGHRS, CDR2 YFSETQ. The CDR3 here is CASSPGTLSTDTQYF. The CDR3 nucleotides are TGCGCCAGCAGCCCAGGGACACTTAGCACAGATACGCAGTATTTT.

The chain uses TRBV19 and TRBJ2-2; no clear D gene. The germline gives CDR1 LNHDA, CDR2 SQIVND (reference sequence). Trimming left V 7 bases short and J 2 bases short, with 8 bases between. The CDR3 consists of 13 residues. DNA of the CDR3: TGTGCCAGTAAAAGGCCTAACACCGGGGAGCTGTTTTTT. Amino acid sequence: CASKRPNTGELFF.

This clone came up once. The chain combines TRBV7-9 with TRBJ1-4; unclear D gene. Germline V lookup: CDR1 SEHNR, CDR2 FQNEAQ (reference sequence). The CDR3 is 13 amino acids. Trimming removed 4 bases from V and 8 bases from J, with 11 bases in between. As DNA, the CDR3 is TGTGCCAGCAGCTCCTCGAGTTGGGAAAAACTGTTTTTT. It specifies CASSSSSWEKLFF. Variable domain in full (rest from reference TRBV7-9 and TRBJ1-4): DTGVSQNPRHKITKRGQNVTFRCDPISEHNRLYWYRQTLGQGPEFLTYFQNEAQLEKSRLLSDRFSAERPKGSFSTLEIQRTEQGDSAMYLCASSSSSWEKLFFGSGTQLSVL.

V gene TRBV27 combines with J gene TRBJ2-5; tentative D call: TRBD2 (6 bases). This CDR3 has 14 amino acids. V was pared by 6 bases and J by 5 bases, with 16 bases between. The germline V gene has CDR1 MNHEY and CDR2 SMNVEV (reference sequence). CDR3 nucleotides: TGTGCCAGCAGCTCCTCCCGGGGGTCGGAGACCCAGTACTTC. Amino acids: CASSSSRGSETQYF.

The chain recombines TRBV2 with TRBJ2-3; maybe TRBD2 (5 bases). Germline-derived CDR1 and CDR2 are SNHLY and FYNNEI. V gave up 1 base and J gave up 3 bases, with 11 bases separating them. This CDR3 has 15 residues. The CDR3 here is CASSEGLGGTDTQYF. The CDR3 bases are TGTGCCAGCAGTGAAGGGCTAGGAGGAACAGATACGCAGTATTTT.